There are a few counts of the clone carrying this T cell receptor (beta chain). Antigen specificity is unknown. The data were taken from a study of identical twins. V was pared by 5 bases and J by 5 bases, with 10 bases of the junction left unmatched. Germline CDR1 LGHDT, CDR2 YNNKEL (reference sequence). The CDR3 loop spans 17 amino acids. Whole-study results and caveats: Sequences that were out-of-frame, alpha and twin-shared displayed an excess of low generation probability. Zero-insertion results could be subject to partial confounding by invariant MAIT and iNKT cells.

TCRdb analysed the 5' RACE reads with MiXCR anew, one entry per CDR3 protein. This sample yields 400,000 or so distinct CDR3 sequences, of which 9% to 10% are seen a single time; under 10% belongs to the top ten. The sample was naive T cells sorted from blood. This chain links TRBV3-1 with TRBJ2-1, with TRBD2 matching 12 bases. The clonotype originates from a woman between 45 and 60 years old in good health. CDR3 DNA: TGTGCCAGCAGCTACCCGGGTCCTAGCGGGGGGGACAATGAGCAGTTCTTC. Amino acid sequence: CASSYPGPSGGDNEQFF.